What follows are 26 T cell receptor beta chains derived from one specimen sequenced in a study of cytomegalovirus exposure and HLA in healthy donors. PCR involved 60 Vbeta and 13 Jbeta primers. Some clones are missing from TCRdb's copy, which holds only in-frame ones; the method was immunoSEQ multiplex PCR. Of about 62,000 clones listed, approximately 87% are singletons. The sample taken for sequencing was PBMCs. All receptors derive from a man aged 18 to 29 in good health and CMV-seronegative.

DNA of the CDR3: TGCACCCGCTTGGGACTAGCGGGGTCCTACGAGCAGTACTTC. Protein product: CTRLGLAGSYEQYF. The chain is built from TRBV1 and TRBJ2-7; the table's D call TRBD2 went unverified against the DNA. TRBV1 is a pseudogene locus. This CDR3 region has 14 residues.

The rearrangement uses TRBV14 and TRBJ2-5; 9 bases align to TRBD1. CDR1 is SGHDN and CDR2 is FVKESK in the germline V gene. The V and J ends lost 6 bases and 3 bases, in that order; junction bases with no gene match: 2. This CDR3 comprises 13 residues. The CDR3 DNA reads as TGTGCCAGCAGGTGGACAGGGGAAGAGACCCAGTACTTC. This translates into CASRWTGEETQYF.

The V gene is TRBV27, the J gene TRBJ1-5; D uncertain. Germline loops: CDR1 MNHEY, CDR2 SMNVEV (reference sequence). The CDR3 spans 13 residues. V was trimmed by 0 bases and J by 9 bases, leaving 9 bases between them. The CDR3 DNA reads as TGTGCCAGCAGTTTATCGGGAGTTGGGCCCCAGCATTTT. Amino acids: CASSLSGVGPQHF.

Here the CDR3 reads CASSLVGQNSPLHF. CDR3 in DNA: TGTGCCAGCAGCTTAGTTGGACAGAATTCACCCCTCCACTTT. V usage is TRBV7-2 and J usage is TRBJ1-6; a possible D gene is TRBD1 (6 bases). The CDR3 is made up of 14 amino acids. V dropped 1 base and J dropped 7 bases, with 8 bases sitting between them. The germline V gene has CDR1 SGHTA and CDR2 FQGNSA.

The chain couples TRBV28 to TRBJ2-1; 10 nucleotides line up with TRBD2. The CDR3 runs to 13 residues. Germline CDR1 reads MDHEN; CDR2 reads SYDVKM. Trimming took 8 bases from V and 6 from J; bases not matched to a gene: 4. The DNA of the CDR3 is TGTGCCAGCGGGGTAGCGGGAGGCAATGAGCAGTTCTTC. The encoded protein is CASGVAGGNEQFF.

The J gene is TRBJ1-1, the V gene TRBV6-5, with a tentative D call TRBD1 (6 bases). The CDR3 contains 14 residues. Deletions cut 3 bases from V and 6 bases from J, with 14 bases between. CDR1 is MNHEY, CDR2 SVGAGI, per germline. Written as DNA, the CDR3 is TGTGCCAGCAGTTATCAGGGGCGCGCTCCTGAAGCTTTCTTT. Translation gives CASSYQGRAPEAFF.

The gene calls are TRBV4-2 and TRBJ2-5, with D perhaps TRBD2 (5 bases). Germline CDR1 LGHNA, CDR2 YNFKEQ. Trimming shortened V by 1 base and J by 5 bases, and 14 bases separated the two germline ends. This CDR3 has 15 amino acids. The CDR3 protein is CASSQVGYEGETQYF. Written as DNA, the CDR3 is TGTGCCAGCAGCCAAGTTGGGTACGAGGGTGAGACCCAGTACTTC.

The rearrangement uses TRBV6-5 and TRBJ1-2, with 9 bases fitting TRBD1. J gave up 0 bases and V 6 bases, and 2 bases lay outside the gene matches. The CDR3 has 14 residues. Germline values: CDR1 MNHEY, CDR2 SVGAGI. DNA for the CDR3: TGTGCCAGCAGGGGGACAGGGACTAACTATGGCTACACCTTC. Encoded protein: CASRGTGTNYGYTF.

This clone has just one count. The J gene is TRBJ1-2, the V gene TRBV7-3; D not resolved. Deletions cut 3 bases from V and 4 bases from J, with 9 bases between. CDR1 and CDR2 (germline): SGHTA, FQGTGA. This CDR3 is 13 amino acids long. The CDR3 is CASSFDGSYGYTF. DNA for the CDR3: TGTGCCAGCAGCTTTGATGGGAGCTATGGCTACACCTTC.

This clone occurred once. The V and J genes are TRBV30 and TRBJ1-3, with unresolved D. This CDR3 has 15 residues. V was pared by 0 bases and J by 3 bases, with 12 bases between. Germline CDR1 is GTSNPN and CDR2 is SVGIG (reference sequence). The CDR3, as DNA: TGTGCCTGGAGTGTAAATTCTCCCAGTGGAAACACCATATATTTT. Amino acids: CAWSVNSPSGNTIYF.

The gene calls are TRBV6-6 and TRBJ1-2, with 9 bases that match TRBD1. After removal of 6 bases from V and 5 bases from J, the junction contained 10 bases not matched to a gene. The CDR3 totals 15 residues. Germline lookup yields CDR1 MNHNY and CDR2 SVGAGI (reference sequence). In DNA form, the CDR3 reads TGTGCCAGCAGCCTGTACCGGGACAGGGAATATGGCTACACCTTC. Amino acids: CASSLYRDREYGYTF.

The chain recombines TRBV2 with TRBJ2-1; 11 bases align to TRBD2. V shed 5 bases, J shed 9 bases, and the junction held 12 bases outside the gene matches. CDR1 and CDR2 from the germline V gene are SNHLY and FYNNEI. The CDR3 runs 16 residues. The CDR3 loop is CASSPTSGGRGGEQFF. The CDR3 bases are TGTGCCAGCAGTCCTACTAGCGGGGGACGTGGGGGTGAGCAGTTCTTC. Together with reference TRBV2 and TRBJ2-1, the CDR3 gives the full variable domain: EPEVTQTPSHQVTQMGQEVILRCVPISNHLYFYWYRQILGQKVEFLVSFYNNEISEKSEIFDDQFSVERPDGSNFTLKIRSTKLEDSAMYFCASSPTSGGRGGEQFFGPGTRLTVL.

CDR3 nucleotide sequence: TGTGCCAGCAGGTTAGCGGGGAGCTCCTACGAGCAGTACTTC. Its protein is CASRLAGSSYEQYF. The chain links TRBV6-1 to TRBJ2-7; 8 bases agree with TRBD2. CDR1 and CDR2 from the germline V gene are MNHNS and SASEGT. This CDR3 region has 14 residues. V trimming: 6 bases; J trimming: 0 bases; junction bases outside the gene matches: 4.

CDR3 protein: CSVEGTGSDYEQYF. The CDR3 DNA sequence: TGCAGCGTTGAAGGGACAGGGAGTGACTACGAGCAGTACTTC. J is TRBJ2-7 and V is TRBV29-1; 8 bases are shared with TRBD1. Trimming took 1 base from V and 3 from J; bases not matched to a gene: 5. From germline, CDR1 is SQVTM and CDR2 ANQGSEA. The CDR3 length is 14 residues.

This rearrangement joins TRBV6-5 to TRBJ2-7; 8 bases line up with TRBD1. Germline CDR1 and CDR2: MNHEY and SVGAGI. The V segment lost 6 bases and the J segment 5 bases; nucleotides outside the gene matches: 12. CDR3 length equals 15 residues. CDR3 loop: CASSSSGTGKHEQYF. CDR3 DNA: TGTGCCAGCAGCTCTTCCGGGACAGGCAAGCACGAGCAGTACTTC.

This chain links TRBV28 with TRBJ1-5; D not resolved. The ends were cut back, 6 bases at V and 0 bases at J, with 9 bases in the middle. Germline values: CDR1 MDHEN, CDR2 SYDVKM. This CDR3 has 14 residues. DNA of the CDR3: TGTGCCAGCAGCGAGCGTTATAGCAATCAGCCCCAGCATTTT. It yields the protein CASSERYSNQPQHF.

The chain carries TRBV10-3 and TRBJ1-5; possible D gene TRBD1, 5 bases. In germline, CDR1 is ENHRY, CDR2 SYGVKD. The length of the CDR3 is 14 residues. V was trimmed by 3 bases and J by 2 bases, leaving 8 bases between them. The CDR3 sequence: CAISDGGGNQPQHF. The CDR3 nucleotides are TGTGCCATCAGTGATGGGGGGGGCAATCAGCCCCAGCATTTT.

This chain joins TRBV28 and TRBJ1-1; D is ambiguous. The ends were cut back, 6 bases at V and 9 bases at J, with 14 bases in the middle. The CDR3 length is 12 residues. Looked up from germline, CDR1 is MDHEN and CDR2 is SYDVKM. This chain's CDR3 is CASSLGPAKAFF. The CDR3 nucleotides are TGTGCCAGCAGCCTAGGCCCCGCCAAAGCTTTCTTT.

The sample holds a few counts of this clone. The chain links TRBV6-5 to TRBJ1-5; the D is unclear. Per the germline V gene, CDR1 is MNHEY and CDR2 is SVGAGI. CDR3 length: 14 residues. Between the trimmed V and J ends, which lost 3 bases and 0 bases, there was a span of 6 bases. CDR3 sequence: CASSYSPSNQPQHF. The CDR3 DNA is TGTGCCAGCAGTTATAGCCCTAGCAATCAGCCCCAGCATTTT.

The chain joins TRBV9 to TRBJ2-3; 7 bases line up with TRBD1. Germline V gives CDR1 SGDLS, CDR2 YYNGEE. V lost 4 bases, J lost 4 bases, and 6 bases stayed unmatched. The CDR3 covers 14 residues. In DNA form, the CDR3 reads TGTGCCAGCAGCCTTCGGACAGGCTCAGATACGCAGTATTTT. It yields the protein CASSLRTGSDTQYF.

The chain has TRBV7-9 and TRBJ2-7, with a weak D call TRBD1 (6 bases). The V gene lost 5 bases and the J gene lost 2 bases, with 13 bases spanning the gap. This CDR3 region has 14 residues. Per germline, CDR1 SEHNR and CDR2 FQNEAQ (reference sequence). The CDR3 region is CASSPPGQAYEQYF. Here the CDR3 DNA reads TGTGCCAGCAGCCCTCCGGGACAAGCCTACGAGCAGTACTTC.

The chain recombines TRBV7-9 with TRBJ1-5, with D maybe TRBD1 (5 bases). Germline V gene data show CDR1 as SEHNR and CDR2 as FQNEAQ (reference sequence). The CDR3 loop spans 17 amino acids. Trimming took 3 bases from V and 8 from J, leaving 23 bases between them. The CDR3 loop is CASSFYLPGTFPEPQHF. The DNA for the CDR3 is TGTGCCAGCAGCTTCTACTTACCCGGGACTTTCCCAGAGCCCCAGCATTTT.

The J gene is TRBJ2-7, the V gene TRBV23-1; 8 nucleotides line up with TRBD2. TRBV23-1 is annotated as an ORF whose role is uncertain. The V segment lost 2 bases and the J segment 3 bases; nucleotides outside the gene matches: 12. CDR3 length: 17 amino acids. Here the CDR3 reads CASSQPGRPLAGYEQYF. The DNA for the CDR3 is TGCGCCAGCAGTCAACCGGGAAGACCGCTAGCGGGCTACGAGCAGTACTTC.

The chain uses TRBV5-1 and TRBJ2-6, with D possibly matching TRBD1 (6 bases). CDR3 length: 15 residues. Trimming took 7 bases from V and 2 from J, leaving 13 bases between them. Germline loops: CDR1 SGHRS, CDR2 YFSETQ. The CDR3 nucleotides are TGCGCCAGCGGATCCAGGGGAACTGGGGCCAACGTCCTGACTTTC. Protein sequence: CASGSRGTGANVLTF.

The CDR3 is CASRRDRGDIDTQYF. The CDR3 region has the DNA TGTGCCAGCAGACGGGACAGGGGCGATATAGATACGCAGTATTTT. The chain has TRBV6-4 and TRBJ2-3, with TRBD1 matching over 10 bases. CDR1 is MRHNA and CDR2 is SNTAGT in the germline V gene. This CDR3 spans 15 amino acids. The trim removed 6 bases at V and 5 bases at J, leaving 8 bases unmatched.

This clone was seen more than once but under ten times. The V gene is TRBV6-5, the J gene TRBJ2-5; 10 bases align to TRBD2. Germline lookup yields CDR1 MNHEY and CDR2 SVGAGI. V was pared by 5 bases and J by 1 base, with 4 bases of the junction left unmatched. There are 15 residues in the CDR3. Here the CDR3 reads CASSLAGALQETQYF. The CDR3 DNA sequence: TGTGCCAGCAGTCTAGCGGGGGCTCTCCAAGAGACCCAGTACTTC.